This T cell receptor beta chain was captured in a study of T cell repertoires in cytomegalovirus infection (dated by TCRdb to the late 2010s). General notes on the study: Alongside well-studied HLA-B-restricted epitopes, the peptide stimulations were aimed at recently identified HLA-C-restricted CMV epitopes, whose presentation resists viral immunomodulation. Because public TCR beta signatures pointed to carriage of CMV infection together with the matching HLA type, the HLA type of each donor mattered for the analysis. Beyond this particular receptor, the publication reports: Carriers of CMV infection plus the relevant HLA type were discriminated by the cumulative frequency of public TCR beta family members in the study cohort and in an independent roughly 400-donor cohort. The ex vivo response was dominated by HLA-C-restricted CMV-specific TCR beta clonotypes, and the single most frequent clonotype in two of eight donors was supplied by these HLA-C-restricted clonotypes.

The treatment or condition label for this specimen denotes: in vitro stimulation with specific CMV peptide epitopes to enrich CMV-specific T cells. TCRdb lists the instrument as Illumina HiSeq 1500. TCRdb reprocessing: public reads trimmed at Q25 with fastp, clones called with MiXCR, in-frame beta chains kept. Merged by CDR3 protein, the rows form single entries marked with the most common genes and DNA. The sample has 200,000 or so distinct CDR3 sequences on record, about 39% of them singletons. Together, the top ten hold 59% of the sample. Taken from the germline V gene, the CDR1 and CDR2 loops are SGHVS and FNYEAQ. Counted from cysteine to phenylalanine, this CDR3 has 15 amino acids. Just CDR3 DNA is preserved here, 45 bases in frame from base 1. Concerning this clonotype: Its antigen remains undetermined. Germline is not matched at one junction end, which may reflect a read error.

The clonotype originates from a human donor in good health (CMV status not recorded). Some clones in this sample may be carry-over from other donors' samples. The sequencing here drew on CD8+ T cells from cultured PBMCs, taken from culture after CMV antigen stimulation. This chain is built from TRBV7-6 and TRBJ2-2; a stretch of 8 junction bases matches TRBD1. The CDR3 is CASSFGTGVTGELFF. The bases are TGTGCTAGCAGCTTTGGGACAGGCGTCACCGGGGAGCTGTTTTTT.